Listed below are T cell receptor beta chains from one sample, sequenced in a study of cytomegalovirus exposure and HLA in healthy donors. Repertoires were generated with immunoSEQ multiplex PCR, while TCRdb's copy carries only in-frame clones and drops some. With around 100,000 clones in the sample, the ten largest clones hold 0.59%. The sample consisted of PBMCs. These receptors all stem from a middle-aged man in good health and CMV-seronegative. CDR3s include the opening cysteine and the closing phenylalanine or tryptophan. Each record gives: J gene, V gene, D gene, CDR3 length, CDR3 DNA, CDR3 protein. A D gene is named only where the DNA matches it firmly.

TRBJ2-5	TRBV6-5	TRBD1	15	TGTGCCAGCAGTTATGGGACAGGGGCATGGGAGACCCAGTACTTC	CASSYGTGAWETQYF
TRBJ2-1	TRBV7-8	-	16	TGTGCCAGCAGCCCTCACAGCGGCGGATCCTACAATGAGCAGTTCTTC	CASSPHSGGSYNEQFF
TRBJ1-5	TRBV19	-	15	TGTGCCAGTCTACCACTATCCGGGGGCAATCAGCCCCAGCATTTT	CASLPLSGGNQPQHF
TRBJ2-5	TRBV11-3	-	16	TGTGCCAGCAGGCCACAGGGAGCCGACGGTCGGGAGACCCAGTACTTC	CASRPQGADGRETQYF
TRBJ1-2	TRBV7-2	TRBD1	15	TGTGCCAGCAGCTTGACGACAGGGCAGAACTATGGCTACACCTTC	CASSLTTGQNYGYTF
TRBJ1-2	TRBV10-3	-	14	TGTGCCATCAGTGGGTGGGGAGAAGACTATGGCTACACCTTC	CAISGWGEDYGYTF
TRBJ2-2	TRBV27	TRBD1	17	TGTGCCAGCAGTTCCCCCAGGGGACAGGGAGTCTCCGGGGAGCTGTTTTTT	CASSSPRGQGVSGELFF
TRBJ2-7	TRBV18	TRBD1	14	TGTGCCAGCTCACGGGACAGGGGCTCCTACGAGCAGTACTTC	CASSRDRGSYEQYF
TRBJ1-2	TRBV7-9	-	14	TGTGCCAGCAGACCGGGGGGGGGTGATCTCGGCTACACCTTC	CASRPGGGDLGYTF
TRBJ1-2	TRBV9	TRBD1	14	TGTGCCAGCAGCGTAGGGGACAGGGAACATGGCTACACCTTC	CASSVGDREHGYTF
TRBJ2-7	TRBV11-1	-	15	TGTGCCAGCACCCTTGGAGGGACAGCCTCCTACGAGCAGTACTTC	CASTLGGTASYEQYF
TRBJ1-3	TRBV18	TRBD1	17	TGTGCCAGCTCACCAAGACTTCAGGGGGGCTCTGGAAACACCATATATTTT	CASSPRLQGGSGNTIYF
TRBJ1-6	TRBV10-1	TRBD1	13	TGCGCCAGCAGTGAGCGACAGGGCTCACCCCTCCACTTT	CASSERQGSPLHF
TRBJ1-1	TRBV14	-	13	TGTGCCAGCAGCTATAGTATGAACACTGAAGCTTTCTTT	CASSYSMNTEAFF
TRBJ2-5	TRBV4-1	-	15	TGCGCCAGCAGCCGGGCATCAAATATTGGGGAGACCCAGTACTTC	CASSRASNIGETQYF
TRBJ1-5	TRBV6-6	TRBD1	14	TGTGCCAGCACGTCCGGAGGGGGCGATCAGCCCCAGCATTTT	CASTSGGGDQPQHF
TRBJ2-1	TRBV4-3	-	16	TGCGCCAGCAGCCAAGAGACAGGTCCCCTCGGGAATGAGCAGTTCTTC	CASSQETGPLGNEQFF
TRBJ2-5	TRBV19	-	13	TGTGCCAGTAGTCTTGACCTAGGAGAGACCCAGTACTTC	CASSLDLGETQYF
TRBJ1-2	TRBV7-9	-	13	TGTGCCAGCAGCCCCTGGGGGCCCTATGGCTACACCTTC	CASSPWGPYGYTF
TRBJ2-5	TRBV14	-	17	TGTGCCAGCAGCCAAGCTCTCGCGGGCCCCGACCTGTGGGCCCAGTACTTC	CASSQALAGPDLWAQYF
TRBJ2-6	TRBV19	-	12	TGTGCCAGTAGTTATGGGGCCAACGTCCTGACTTTC	CASSYGANVLTF
TRBJ1-1	TRBV5-1	-	14	TGCGCCAGCAGCTTACAAGGAGGGAACACTGAAGCTTTCTTT	CASSLQGGNTEAFF
TRBJ1-1	TRBV15	TRBD1	16	TGTGCCACCAGCAGAGCCCCGGGACAGCGGGCCACTGAAGCTTTCTTT	CATSRAPGQRATEAFF
TRBJ1-1	TRBV5-6	TRBD1	14	TGTGCCAGCAGCCCTGGACAGGGGAACACTGAAGCTTTCTTT	CASSPGQGNTEAFF
TRBJ2-1	TRBV4-3	-	15	TGCGCCAGCAGCCAAGAGGACTTGACATACAATGAGCAGTTCTTC	CASSQEDLTYNEQFF
TRBJ2-6	TRBV19	TRBD2	18	TGTGCCAGTAGTGAGCGTCGGGGGGGCGTACCCGGGGCCAACGTCCTGACTTTC	CASSERRGGVPGANVLTF
TRBJ2-5	TRBV4-3	-	15	TGCGCCAGCAGCCAAGTGAGGGGGGGATTGGAGACCCAGTACTTC	CASSQVRGGLETQYF
TRBJ1-6	TRBV4-1	TRBD1	15	TGCGCCAGCAGCCAGGGACAGGGGATCAATTCACCCCTCCACTTT	CASSQGQGINSPLHF
TRBJ2-5	TRBV4-2	-	17	TGTGCCAGCAGCCGAGATGGAGGGGCCGCGTACCAAGAGACCCAGTACTTC	CASSRDGGAAYQETQYF
TRBJ2-3	TRBV4-1	TRBD2	15	TGCGCCAGCAGCCTCGCTAGCGGAGGCACAGATACGCAGTATTTT	CASSLASGGTDTQYF
TRBJ2-7	TRBV5-8	-	16	TGTGCCAGCAGCCCCCGGTGGTCTAGGGGGATGGGGGAGCAGTACTTC	CASSPRWSRGMGEQYF
TRBJ1-4	TRBV4-3	-	15	TGCGCCAGCAGCCAAGATTACAGATCTAATGAAAAACTGTTTTTT	CASSQDYRSNEKLFF
TRBJ2-7	TRBV4-3	-	16	TGCGCCAGCACCCCCACCCTGGACGCGGGCTCCTACGAGCAGTACTTC	CASTPTLDAGSYEQYF
TRBJ1-5	TRBV19	-	17	TGTGCCAGTAGTATGTTAGGGGCACGAAAGTTAAATCAGCCCCAGCATTTT	CASSMLGARKLNQPQHF
TRBJ2-7	TRBV6-1	TRBD1	14	TGTGCCAGCAGTGCGAGAAACAGGGGTGACGAGCAGTACTTC	CASSARNRGDEQYF
TRBJ1-1	TRBV6-1	-	12	TGTGCCAGCAGTAGACTGAGCACTGAAGCTTTCTTT	CASSRLSTEAFF
TRBJ2-1	TRBV7-8	-	15	TGTGCCAGCAGCTTAAAAGAGTCTAACTACAATGAGCAGTTCTTC	CASSLKESNYNEQFF
TRBJ2-1	TRBV7-9	-	11	TGTGCCAGCAGTGCCCCGACAGGGCAGTTCTTC	CASSAPTGQFF
TRBJ2-2	TRBV5-1	TRBD1	14	TGCGCCAGCAGCGCAGGGACAGCCACCGGGGAGCTGTTTTTT	CASSAGTATGELFF
TRBJ2-1	TRBV6-4	TRBD2	15	TGTGCCAGCAGTGACTCTGCCGGGAGGGGAAATGAGCAGTTCTTC	CASSDSAGRGNEQFF
TRBJ2-7	TRBV6-5	TRBD2	15	TGTGCCAGCAGTTCCCCAGCGGGAGTCTCCTACGAGCAGTACTTC	CASSSPAGVSYEQYF
TRBJ2-7	TRBV11-2	-	15	TGTGCCAGCAGCCCGGACAGAGGCTTTATTCGCGAGCAGTACTTC	CASSPDRGFIREQYF
TRBJ2-5	TRBV5-6	-	13	TGTGCCAGCAGCGACCCGACAGTCCAAGAGCAGTACTTC	CASSDPTVQEQYF
TRBJ2-7	TRBV5-3	TRBD2	15	TGTGCCAGAAGCTCACCCCCTAGCGGGAAATACGAGCAGTACTTC	CARSSPPSGKYEQYF
TRBJ2-4	TRBV4-3	TRBD2	18	TGCGCCAGCAGCCAAGATCCCACTAGCGGGAGGGAGGGAGGCATTCAGTACTTC	CASSQDPTSGREGGIQYF
TRBJ1-2	TRBV18	-	18	TGTGCCAGCTCACCCTTTAATCCGGGTATGCAGACTAACTATGGCTACACCTTC	CASSPFNPGMQTNYGYTF
TRBJ2-1	TRBV10-3	-	17	TGTGCCATCAGTGAGCTCCTACTAGGCATGTCCTACAATGAGCAGTTCTTC	CAISELLLGMSYNEQFF
TRBJ2-1	TRBV6-5	-	14	TGTGCCAGCAGTTACCAACCAACATACAATGAGCAGTTCTTC	CASSYQPTYNEQFF
TRBJ2-7	TRBV9	-	13	TGTGCCAGCAGCGTAGGGACAGCTAACGAGCAGTACTTC	CASSVGTANEQYF
TRBJ2-3	TRBV6-5	TRBD1	15	TGTGCCAGCAGTTACCTGGCAGGGGGTAAAGATACGCAGTATTTT	CASSYLAGGKDTQYF
TRBJ2-2	TRBV18	-	16	TGTGCCAGCTCACCACCGTCAGGGGCGCATGGCGGGGAGCTGTTTTTT	CASSPPSGAHGGELFF
TRBJ2-2	TRBV4-2	-	18	TGTGCCAGCAGCCAGGCCCCGTCCCGGACACCGAACACCGGGGAGCTGTTTTTT	CASSQAPSRTPNTGELFF
TRBJ2-2	TRBV15	-	16	TGTGCCACCAGCAGAGATCAGACAGCCTACACCGGGGAGCTGTTTTTT	CATSRDQTAYTGELFF
TRBJ2-7	TRBV6-5	TRBD2	14	TGTGCCAGCAGCAACGGGAGGGGGGGCTACGAGCAGTACTTC	CASSNGRGGYEQYF
TRBJ2-7	TRBV6-5	-	14	TGTGCCAGCAGCTCGGGAGCCGCCGTTGACGAGCAGTACTTC	CASSSGAAVDEQYF
TRBJ1-1	TRBV25-1	-	14	TGTGCCAGCAGTGAGCGCCTATCCTTCACTGAAGCTTTCTTT	CASSERLSFTEAFF